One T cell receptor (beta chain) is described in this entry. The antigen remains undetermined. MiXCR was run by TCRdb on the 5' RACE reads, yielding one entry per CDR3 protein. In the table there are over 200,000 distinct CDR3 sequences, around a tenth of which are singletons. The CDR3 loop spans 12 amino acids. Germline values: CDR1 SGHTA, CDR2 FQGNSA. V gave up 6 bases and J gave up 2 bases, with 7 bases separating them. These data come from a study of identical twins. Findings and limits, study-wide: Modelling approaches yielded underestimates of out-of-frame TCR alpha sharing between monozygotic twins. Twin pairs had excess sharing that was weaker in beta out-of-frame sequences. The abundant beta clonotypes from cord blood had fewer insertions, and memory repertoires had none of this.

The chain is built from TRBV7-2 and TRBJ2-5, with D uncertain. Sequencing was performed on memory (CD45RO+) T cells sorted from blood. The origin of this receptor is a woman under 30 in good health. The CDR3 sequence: CASRDIQETQYF. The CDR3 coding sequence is TGTGCCAGCAGGGATATTCAAGAGACCCAGTACTTC.